Presented here are 14 T cell receptor beta chains from one specimen sequenced in a study of T cell responses to AZD1222 COVID-19 vaccine. TCRdb keeps only in-frame clones here, not all; method: immunoSEQ multiplex PCR. The repertoire includes roughly 110,000 clones, 85% to 95% of them detected once, and 6.2% sits in the top ten. The specimen was peripheral blood, collected 28 days after the second AZD1222 dose. These receptors all stem from an adult who received the AZD1222 COVID-19 vaccine.

The rearrangement joins TRBV7-9 to TRBJ2-1, with 12 nucleotides matching TRBD2. V trimming: 3 bases; J trimming: 8 bases; junction bases outside the gene matches: 5. Germline lookup yields CDR1 SEHNR and CDR2 FQNEAQ (reference sequence). The CDR3 extends over 15 amino acids. DNA for the CDR3: TGTGCCAGCAGCTTTGGCCTAGCGGGAGGGGATGAGCAGTTCTTC. This sequence encodes CASSFGLAGGDEQFF.

This clone has more than one count but fewer than ten. V usage is TRBV12-3 or TRBV12-4 and J usage is TRBJ2-7, with 8 bases identical to TRBD1. This CDR3 comprises 13 residues. Unmatched junction bases numbered 6, after V lost 6 bases and J lost 5 bases. CDR3 coding DNA: TGTGCCAGCAGCACCCGGACAGGGAACGAGCAGTACTTC. Its translation is CASSTRTGNEQYF.

CDR3 sequence: CASGLGPGNYGYTF. The CDR3 DNA reads TGTGCTAGTGGGCTCGGACCTGGTAACTATGGCTACACCTTC. The chain employs TRBV12-5 and TRBJ1-2; D is unresolved. Germline CDR1 is LGHNT and CDR2 is FRNRAP. There are 14 residues in the CDR3. Between the trimmed V and J ends, which lost 6 bases and 1 base, there was a span of 12 bases. The entire variable domain, with the rest obtained from reference TRBV12-5 and TRBJ1-2, is as follows: DARVTQTPRHKVTEMGQEVTMRCQPILGHNTVFWYRQTMMQGLELLAYFRNRAPLDDSGMPKDRFSAEMPDATLATLKIQPSEPRDSAVYFCASGLGPGNYGYTFGSGTRLTVV.

This chain connects TRBV11-3 to TRBJ2-3; D may be TRBD2 (5 bases). The CDR3 totals 14 residues. Trimming removed 3 bases at V and 0 bases at J, with 7 bases between. Germline CDR1 is SGHNT and CDR2 is YENEEA. The CDR3 DNA is TGTGCCAGCAGCTTGGGAGAGAGCACAGATACGCAGTATTTT. Translating it yields CASSLGESTDTQYF. The full variable domain, completed using reference TRBV11-3 and TRBJ2-3, is EAGVVQSPRYKIIEKKQPVAFWCNPISGHNTLYWYLQNLGQGPELLIRYENEEAVDDSQLPKDRFSAERLKGVDSTLKIQPAELGDSAVYLCASSLGESTDTQYFGPGTRLTVL.

This clone was seen just once. The rearrangement joins TRBV6-6 to TRBJ1-2; D not resolved. The CDR3 extends over 14 amino acids. The germline V and J ends were trimmed by 6 bases and 6 bases, with 17 bases remaining between them. CDR1 and CDR2 from the germline V gene are MNHNY and SVGAGI (reference sequence). The CDR3 DNA is TGTGCCAGCAGGCAGACCGTCACGCGGAATGGCTACACCTTC. Amino acid sequence: CASRQTVTRNGYTF.

J is TRBJ1-2 and V is TRBV6-5; D gene ambiguous. Germline assignment: CDR1 MNHEY and CDR2 SVGAGI. Trimming pared 6 bases from V and 5 bases from J, leaving 10 bases between. The CDR3 totals 12 residues. This CDR3 reads CASRVDLYGYTF. For the CDR3, the DNA is TGTGCCAGCAGGGTAGACCTATATGGCTACACCTTC.

The chain combines TRBV5-4 with TRBJ1-1; 9 bases align to TRBD1. Trimming removed 5 bases from V and 4 bases from J; junction bases left unmatched: 6. The CDR3 sequence is 14 residues long. Germline V gene data show CDR1 as SGHNT and CDR2 as YYREEE (reference sequence). The CDR3 coding sequence is TGTGCCAGCAGACCCGACAGGGGGAGCACTGAAGCTTTCTTT. Protein product: CASRPDRGSTEAFF.

V and J are TRBV12-3 or TRBV12-4 and TRBJ2-1, with D maybe TRBD1 (5 bases). This CDR3 contains 11 residues. V was shortened by 1 base and J by 15 bases, with 10 bases between the two germline ends. CDR3 amino acids: CASSLGGAAFF. Written as DNA, the CDR3 is TGTGCCAGCAGTTTAGGGGGCGCCGCGTTCTTC.

The chain joins TRBV7-2 to TRBJ2-1; unclear D gene. CDR1 is SGHTA and CDR2 is FQGNSA in the germline V gene. Trimming took off 4 bases at V and 3 bases at J, with 10 bases between the two ends. This CDR3 region has 14 residues. CDR3 in DNA: TGTGCCAGCAGCTCCCTCGCCGGCTACAATGAGCAGTTCTTC. Protein product: CASSSLAGYNEQFF.

V and J are TRBV5-1 and TRBJ1-6, with D tentatively TRBD1 (6 bases). This CDR3 spans 16 amino acids. V shed 1 base and J shed 7 bases, with 15 bases lying between them. CDR1 is SGHRS, CDR2 YFSETQ, per germline. In nucleotides, the CDR3 is TGCGCCAGCAGCTTGTCCCAGGGGCCGCGGAATTCACCCCTCCACTTT. As protein: CASSLSQGPRNSPLHF.

The J gene is TRBJ1-2, the V gene TRBV6-5, with 8 bases lining up with TRBD1. V lost 4 bases to trimming and J lost 4 bases; unmatched junction nucleotides: 2. The CDR3 extends over 13 amino acids. CDR1 and CDR2 from the germline V gene are MNHEY and SVGAGI. The CDR3 spells CASSFGTGYGYTF. For the CDR3, the DNA is TGTGCCAGCAGTTTTGGGACAGGCTATGGCTACACCTTC.

This sequence joins TRBV9 and TRBJ1-1; tentatively, D is TRBD1 (5 bases). The CDR3 length is 18 residues. The V gene lost 3 bases and the J gene lost 0 bases, with 21 bases spanning the gap. Germline V gene data show CDR1 as SGDLS and CDR2 as YYNGEE. The CDR3 sequence is CASSAPGKPGRMNTEAFF. In DNA form, the CDR3 reads TGTGCCAGCAGCGCCCCAGGCAAACCGGGACGGATGAACACTGAAGCTTTCTTT.

This clone showed up just a few times. The V gene is TRBV10-1, the J gene TRBJ2-2; 8 bases line up with TRBD2. V shed 3 bases and J 4 bases; nucleotides not matched to a gene: 4. The CDR3 length is 15 residues. The V gene's germline CDR1 is WNHNN and CDR2 SYGVQD (reference sequence). The chain's CDR3 is CASSDGGAGTGELFF. The CDR3 nucleotides read TGCGCCAGCAGTGACGGGGGGGCAGGCACCGGGGAGCTGTTTTTT.

The chain carries TRBV4-1 and TRBJ2-3, with D hard to call. The CDR3 has 12 residues. The V end lost 0 bases, the J end lost 6 bases, and 4 bases lay between the germline ends. Germline loops: CDR1 MGHRA, CDR2 YSYEKL. The CDR3 region has the DNA TGCGCCAGCAGCCAAGATAGGGATACGCAGTATTTT. Translating gives CASSQDRDTQYF.